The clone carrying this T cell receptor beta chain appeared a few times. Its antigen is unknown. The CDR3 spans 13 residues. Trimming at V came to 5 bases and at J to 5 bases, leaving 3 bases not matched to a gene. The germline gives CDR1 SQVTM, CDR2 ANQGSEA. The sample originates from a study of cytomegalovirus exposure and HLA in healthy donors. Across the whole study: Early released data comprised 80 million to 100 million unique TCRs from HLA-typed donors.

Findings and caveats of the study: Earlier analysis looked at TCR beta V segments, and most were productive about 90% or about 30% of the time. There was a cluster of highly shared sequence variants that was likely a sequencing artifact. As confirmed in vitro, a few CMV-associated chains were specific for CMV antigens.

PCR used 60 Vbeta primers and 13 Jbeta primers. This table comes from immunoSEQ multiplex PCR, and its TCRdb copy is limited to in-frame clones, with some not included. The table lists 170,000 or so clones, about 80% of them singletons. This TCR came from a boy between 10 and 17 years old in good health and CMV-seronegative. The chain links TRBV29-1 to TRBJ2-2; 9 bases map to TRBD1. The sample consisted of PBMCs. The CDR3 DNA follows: TGCAGCGTTCGGGACAGGGTGACCGGGGAGCTGTTTTTT. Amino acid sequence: CSVRDRVTGELFF.